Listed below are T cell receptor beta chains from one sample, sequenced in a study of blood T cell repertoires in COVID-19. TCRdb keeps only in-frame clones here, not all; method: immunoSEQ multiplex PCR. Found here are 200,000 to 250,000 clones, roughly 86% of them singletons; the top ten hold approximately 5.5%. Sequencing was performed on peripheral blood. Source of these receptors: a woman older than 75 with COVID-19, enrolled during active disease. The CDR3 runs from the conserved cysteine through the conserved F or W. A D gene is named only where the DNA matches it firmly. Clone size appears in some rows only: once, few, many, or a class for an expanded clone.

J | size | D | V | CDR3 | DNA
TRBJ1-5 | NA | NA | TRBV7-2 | CASSLVEGSNQPQHF | TGTGCCAGCAGCTTAGTAGAGGGCAGCAATCAGCCCCAGCATTTT
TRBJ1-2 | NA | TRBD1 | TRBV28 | CASSLWGGGTGPSYTF | TGTGCCAGCAGTTTATGGGGAGGTGGGACAGGGCCCTCCTACACCTTC
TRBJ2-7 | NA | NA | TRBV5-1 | CASSLAPGATYEQYF | TGCGCCAGCAGCTTGGCCCCAGGGGCTACCTACGAGCAGTACTTC
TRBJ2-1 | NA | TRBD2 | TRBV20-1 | CSASVAGYEQFF | TGCAGTGCTAGTGTAGCGGGGTATGAGCAGTTCTTC
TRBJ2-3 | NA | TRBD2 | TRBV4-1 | CASSRYGTSGVTDTQYF | TGCGCCAGCAGCCGATACGGGACTAGCGGGGTAACAGATACGCAGTATTTT
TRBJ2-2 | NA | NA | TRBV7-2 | CASSSDTGELFF | TGTGCCAGCAGCTCGGACACCGGGGAGCTGTTTTTT
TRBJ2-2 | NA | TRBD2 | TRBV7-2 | CASSSWTSGGGELFF | TGTGCCAGCAGCTCCTGGACTAGCGGGGGCGGGGAGCTGTTTTTT
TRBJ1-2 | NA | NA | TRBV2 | CASSATAVRGGNGYTF | TGTGCCAGCAGCGCGACTGCTGTGCGGGGTGGGAATGGCTACACCTTC
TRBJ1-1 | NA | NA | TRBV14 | CASSQRSGTEAFF | TGTGCCAGCAGCCAAAGGTCCGGGACTGAAGCTTTCTTT
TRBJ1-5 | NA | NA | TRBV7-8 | CASSQSGGRVSQPQHF | TGTGCCAGCAGCCAGAGCGGGGGGCGAGTCTCGCAGCCCCAGCATTTT
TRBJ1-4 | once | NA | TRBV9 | CASSVGRERTNEKLFF | TGTGCCAGCAGCGTAGGCAGAGAGAGGACTAATGAAAAACTGTTTTTT
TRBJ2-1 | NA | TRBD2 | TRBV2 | CASSRTSGANEQFF | TGTGCCAGCAGTAGGACTAGCGGGGCAAATGAGCAGTTCTTC
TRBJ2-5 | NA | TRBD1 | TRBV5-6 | CASSSRGRGETQYF | TGTGCCAGCAGCTCGAGGGGGCGCGGGGAGACCCAGTACTTC
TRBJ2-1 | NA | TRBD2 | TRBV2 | CASSEAGLAGKNEQFF | TGTGCCAGCAGTGAAGCAGGACTAGCGGGGAAGAATGAGCAGTTCTTC
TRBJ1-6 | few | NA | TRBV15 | CATSRDPGSLALHF | TGTGCCACCAGCAGAGATCCTGGGAGTTTAGCCCTCCACTTT
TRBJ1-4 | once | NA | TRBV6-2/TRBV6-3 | CASSYRDSAATNEKLFF | TGTGCCAGCAGTTACCGTGACAGCGCGGCAACTAATGAAAAACTGTTTTTT
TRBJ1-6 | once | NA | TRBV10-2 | CASSESRGGRSSYNSPLHF | TGCGCCAGCAGTGAGTCAAGGGGGGGCAGGAGCTCCTATAATTCACCCCTCCACTTT
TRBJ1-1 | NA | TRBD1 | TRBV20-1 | CRGDRNTEAFF | TGCAGGGGGGACAGGAACACTGAAGCTTTCTTT
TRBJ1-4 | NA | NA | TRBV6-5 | CASRIGGELGKLFF | TGTGCCAGCAGAATCGGGGGGGAATTAGGTAAACTGTTTTTT
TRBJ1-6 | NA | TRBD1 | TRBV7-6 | CASSSAPGQGSSPLHF | TGTGCCAGCAGCTCTGCGCCGGGACAGGGGTCTTCACCCCTCCACTTT
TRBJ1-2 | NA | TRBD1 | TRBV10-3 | CAISEIGQGNDGYTF | TGTGCCATCAGTGAAATCGGACAGGGGAATGACGGCTACACCTTC
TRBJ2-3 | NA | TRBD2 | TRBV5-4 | CASSRSGGVTDTQYF | TGTGCCAGCAGCCGTAGCGGGGGGGTCACAGATACGCAGTATTTT
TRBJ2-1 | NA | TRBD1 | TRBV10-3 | CAISDRQGAGNEQFF | TGTGCCATCAGTGACAGACAGGGGGCGGGTAATGAGCAGTTCTTC
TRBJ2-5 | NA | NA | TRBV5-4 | CASSLARVGETQYF | TGTGCCAGCAGCTTGGCCAGGGTGGGGGAGACCCAGTACTTC
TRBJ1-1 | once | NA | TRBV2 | CASSPRAEAFF | TGTGCCAGCAGTCCTCGGGCTGAAGCTTTCTTT
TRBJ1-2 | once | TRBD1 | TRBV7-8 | CASSSGQVPGYTF | TGTGCCAGCAGCTCCGGACAGGTGCCTGGCTACACCTTC
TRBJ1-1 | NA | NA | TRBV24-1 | CATSDGWRLGNTEAFF | TGTGCCACCAGTGATGGGTGGAGGTTGGGGAACACTGAAGCTTTCTTT
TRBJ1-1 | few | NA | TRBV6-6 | CASSSTASTEAFF | TGTGCCAGCAGTTCGACAGCTAGCACTGAAGCTTTCTTT
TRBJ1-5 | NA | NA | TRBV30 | CAWSGGGGPQHF | TGTGCCTGGAGCGGGGGGGGAGGGCCCCAGCATTTT
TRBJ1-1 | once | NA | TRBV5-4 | CASSPIGEGYTEAFF | TGTGCCAGCAGCCCGATAGGGGAGGGGTACACTGAAGCTTTCTTT
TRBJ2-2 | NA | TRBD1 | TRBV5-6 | CASSWGQVGSGELFF | TGTGCCAGCAGCTGGGGACAGGTTGGATCCGGGGAGCTGTTTTTT
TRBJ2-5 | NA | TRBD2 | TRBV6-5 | CASSYSLAGGQETQYF | TGTGCCAGCAGTTACTCGCTAGCGGGGGGGCAAGAGACCCAGTACTTC
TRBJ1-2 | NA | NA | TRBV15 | CATSRSGEGVYGYTF | TGTGCCACCAGCAGAAGCGGGGAGGGGGTCTATGGCTACACCTTC
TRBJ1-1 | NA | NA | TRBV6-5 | CASISRVSENTEAFF | TGTGCCAGCATAAGTCGGGTCAGTGAGAACACTGAAGCTTTCTTT
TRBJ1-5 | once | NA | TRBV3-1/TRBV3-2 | CASSLTTDSQPQHF | TGTGCCAGCAGCCTCACGACCGACAGCCAGCCCCAGCATTTT